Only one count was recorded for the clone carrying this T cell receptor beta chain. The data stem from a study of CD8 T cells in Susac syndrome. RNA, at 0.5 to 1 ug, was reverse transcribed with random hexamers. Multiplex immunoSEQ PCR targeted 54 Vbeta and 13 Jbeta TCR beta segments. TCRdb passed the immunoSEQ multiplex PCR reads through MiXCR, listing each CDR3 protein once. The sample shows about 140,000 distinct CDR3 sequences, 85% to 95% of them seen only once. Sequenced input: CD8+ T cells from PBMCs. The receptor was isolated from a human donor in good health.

The CDR3 DNA sequence: TGTGCCAGCAGTTCGACAGGGACGACAGATACGCAGTATTTT. Its translation is CASSSTGTTDTQYF. The chain has TRBV27 and TRBJ2-3; TRBD1 agrees at 7 bases. The CDR3 consists of 14 residues. The J segment lost 3 bases and the V segment lost 4 bases, leaving 4 bases of the junction unmatched. Germline values: CDR1 MNHEY, CDR2 SMNVEV (reference sequence).